The 20 T cell receptor beta chains below all came from one sample that was sequenced in a study of T-cell memory formation after mild COVID-19. TCRdb analysed the 5' RACE reads with MiXCR anew, one entry per CDR3 protein. The top ten hold about 5.2% of the sample, which has about 130,000 distinct CDR3 sequences, about a sixth seen once. Sequenced sample: PBMCs or a T cell subset sorted from them (not recorded which). The receptors shown here come from a man younger than 35 who had mild COVID-19 (a few samples of this study predate the infection). Cell type and time point are not known.

This clonotype was counted between two and nine times. The V gene is TRBV5-1, the J gene TRBJ2-5; 13 nucleotides align to TRBD2. Per the germline V gene, CDR1 is SGHRS and CDR2 is YFSETQ. The ends lost 5 bases at V and 5 bases at J; junction bases unmatched: 6. The CDR3 is 15 amino acids. CDR3 coding DNA: TGCGCCAGCAGACGGACTAGCGGGGGATCGGAGACCCAGTACTTC. Protein: CASRRTSGGSETQYF.

This chain uses TRBV27 with TRBJ1-1, with TRBD1 matching 7 bases. The CDR3 is 11 residues long. V lost 6 bases and J lost 11; bases outside the gene matches: 6. CDR1 MNHEY and CDR2 SMNVEV come from the germline V gene (reference sequence). CDR3 sequence reads: CASRSTGRAFF. Here the CDR3 DNA reads TGTGCCAGCAGGTCGACAGGGAGGGCTTTCTTT.

A few counts support this clonotype. This chain links TRBV6-6 with TRBJ1-2; a possible D gene is TRBD1 (6 bases). V was trimmed by 1 base and J by 8 bases, leaving 23 bases between them. CDR1 is MNHNY and CDR2 is SVGAGI in the germline V gene (reference sequence). This CDR3 is built from 17 residues. This chain's CDR3 is CASSYFDTGGPSRGYTF. Here the CDR3 DNA reads TGTGCCAGCAGTTACTTCGACACGGGGGGCCCCTCTCGGGGCTACACCTTC.

This clonotype turned up a few times. The chain employs TRBV7-2 and TRBJ2-5, with 15 bases lining up with TRBD2. After removal of 0 bases from V and 4 bases from J, the junction contained 3 bases not matched to a gene. CDR3 size: 17 residues. In germline, CDR1 is SGHTA, CDR2 FQGNSA. The CDR3 region has the DNA TGTGCCAGCAGCTTAGCGGTGGGACTAGCGGGAGGAGAGACCCAGTACTTC. Its protein product is CASSLAVGLAGGETQYF.

V and J are TRBV4-3 and TRBJ1-4; D remains ambiguous. CDR1 is LGHNA and CDR2 is YSLEER in the germline V gene. V was clipped by 4 bases and J by 7 bases, with 10 bases between them. This CDR3 spans 13 amino acids. CDR3 amino acids: CASSRLGLEKLFF. CDR3 DNA: TGCGCCAGCAGCCGGCTCGGGCTTGAAAAACTGTTTTTT.

This chain links TRBV6-5 with TRBJ2-7; D unclear. Trimming left V 0 bases short and J 5 bases short, with 14 bases between. The CDR3 is 15 amino acids. Germline V gene sequence: CDR1 MNHEY, CDR2 SVGAGI. CDR3 sequence: CASSYSGRSLDEQYF. In nucleotides, the CDR3 is TGTGCCAGCAGTTACTCGGGTAGAAGCCTAGACGAGCAGTACTTC.

This chain connects TRBV29-1 to TRBJ1-5; D unresolved. Trimming shortened V by 5 bases and J by 4 bases, and 9 bases separated the two germline ends. In germline, CDR1 is SQVTM, CDR2 ANQGSEA. The CDR3 contains 12 residues. CDR3 protein: CSVIVANQPQHF. The CDR3 region has the DNA TGCAGCGTTATTGTGGCGAATCAGCCCCAGCATTTT.

The rearrangement uses TRBV5-1 and TRBJ1-1; no firm D call. V shed 5 bases and J shed 4 bases, with 18 bases lying between them. CDR3 length: 15 amino acids. The germline V gene encodes CDR1 SGHRS and CDR2 YFSETQ. CDR3 residues: CASRAGGGGGTEAFF. CDR3 sequence (DNA): TGCGCCAGCAGGGCGGGAGGCGGCGGAGGCACTGAAGCTTTCTTT.

This clonotype was observed a handful of times. The chain combines TRBV11-2 with TRBJ2-4; no clear D. Germline V gene lookup returns CDR1 SGHAT and CDR2 FQNNGV. This CDR3 contains 13 residues. Trimming took 6 bases from V and 0 from J, leaving 6 bases between them. CDR3: CASRRLAKNIQYF. The CDR3 DNA is TGTGCCAGCAGGCGTCTAGCCAAAAACATTCAGTACTTC. Together with reference TRBV11-2 and TRBJ2-4, the CDR3 gives the full variable domain: EAGVAQSPRYKIIEKRQSVAFWCNPISGHATLYWYQQILGQGPKLLIQFQNNGVVDDSQLPKDRFSAERLKGVDSTLKIQPAKLEDSAVYLCASRRLAKNIQYFGAGTRLSVL.

V is TRBV12-3 or TRBV12-4 and J is TRBJ1-6; 10 nucleotides align to TRBD1. The CDR3 totals 15 residues. V was clipped by 6 bases and J by 7 bases; unmatched bases: 6. Here the CDR3 reads CASSPGTGVNSPLHF. CDR3 bases: TGTGCCAGCAGCCCCGGGACAGGGGTGAATTCACCCCTCCACTTT.

J is TRBJ1-6 and V is TRBV5-1; 8 nucleotides match TRBD1. Trimming took 3 bases from V and 6 from J; bases not matched to a gene: 8. CDR1 SGHRS and CDR2 YFSETQ come from the germline V gene. The CDR3 has 16 residues. The CDR3 loop reads CASSSGQGSGNSPLHF. The CDR3 DNA is TGCGCCAGCAGCTCCGGACAGGGATCGGGTAATTCACCCCTCCACTTT.

This clonotype was counted a few times. V usage is TRBV5-5 and J usage is TRBJ2-2; 8 nucleotides agree with TRBD1. This CDR3 has 15 amino acids. The junction had 2 bases not matched to a gene; V was cut back by 2 bases and J by 2 bases. In germline, CDR1 is SGHKS, CDR2 YYEKEE (reference sequence). CDR3 sequence: CASSLGQGNTGELFF. The CDR3 DNA follows: TGTGCCAGCAGCTTAGGACAGGGAAACACCGGGGAGCTGTTTTTT.

The chain employs TRBV5-6 and TRBJ2-7, with D tentatively TRBD1 (6 bases). The V and J ends lost 1 base and 2 bases respectively, with 13 bases between them. The CDR3 has 15 amino acids. Germline loops: CDR1 SGHDT, CDR2 YYEEEE. The CDR3 here is CASSLTPGVTYEQYF. The DNA of the CDR3 is TGTGCCAGCAGCTTGACGCCAGGGGTGACCTACGAGCAGTACTTC.

In this sample, this clonotype turned up once. The J gene is TRBJ1-5, the V gene TRBV5-1; D is ambiguous. The length of the CDR3 is 10 residues. Germline V gene lookup returns CDR1 SGHRS and CDR2 YFSETQ. V lost 9 bases and J 6 bases, leaving 7 bases between the germline ends. The CDR3 protein is CAITGQPQHF. The DNA of the CDR3 is TGCGCCATCACCGGTCAGCCCCAGCATTTT.

This clonotype has just a few counts. The chain couples TRBV5-1 to TRBJ2-4, with TRBD1 as a possible D gene (5 bases). This CDR3 has 17 amino acids. Germline-derived CDR1 and CDR2 are SGHRS and YFSETQ. Trimming took off 2 bases at V and 2 bases at J, with 17 bases between the two ends. The CDR3 loop reads CASSFKGDRTSKNIQYF. In DNA, the CDR3 is TGCGCCAGCAGCTTTAAAGGAGACAGAACCTCCAAAAACATTCAGTACTTC. The full variable domain, in which reference TRBV5-1 and TRBJ2-4 provide the parts outside the CDR3, is KAGVTQTPRYLIKTRGQQVTLSCSPISGHRSVSWYQQTPGQGLQFLFEYFSETQRNKGNFPGRFSGRQFSNSRSEMNVSTLELGDSALYLCASSFKGDRTSKNIQYFGAGTRLSVL.

This clonotype was found a few times. The V gene is TRBV5-5, the J gene TRBJ2-2, with TRBD1 matching 7 bases. After removal of 5 bases from V and 4 bases from J, the junction contained 11 bases not matched to a gene. The CDR3 length is 16 residues. Germline V gene sequence: CDR1 SGHKS, CDR2 YYEKEE (reference sequence). The CDR3: CASRHLGTASTGELFF. The CDR3 DNA follows: TGTGCCAGCAGGCACCTGGGGACAGCTTCCACCGGGGAGCTGTTTTTT.

This clonotype showed up just a few times. The chain couples TRBV6-2 or TRBV6-3 to TRBJ2-6; D may correspond to TRBD1 or TRBD2 (5 bases each). This CDR3 has 16 residues. The germline V and J ends were trimmed by 7 bases and 3 bases, with 16 bases remaining between them. Germline CDR1 and CDR2: MNHEY and SVGEGT. CDR3 amino acids: CASNDRGSYGANVLTF. The DNA of the CDR3 is TGTGCCAGCAATGATCGGGGCAGCTATGGGGCCAACGTCCTGACTTTC.

The chain joins TRBV2 to TRBJ1-1, with a tentative D call TRBD1 (6 bases). This CDR3 region has 15 residues. From germline, CDR1 is SNHLY and CDR2 FYNNEI. V lost 3 bases and J 1 base, leaving 12 bases between the germline ends. The CDR3 reads CASSDPQGRNTEAFF. The CDR3 nucleotides are TGTGCCAGCAGTGACCCACAGGGAAGGAACACTGAAGCTTTCTTT.

V and J are TRBV30 and TRBJ1-1; D is possibly TRBD1 (5 bases). The CDR3 runs 15 residues. Per germline, CDR1 GTSNPN and CDR2 SVGIG (reference sequence). The V and J ends lost 2 bases and 5 bases respectively, with 18 bases between them. CDR3 in DNA: TGTGCCTGGAGTCTTCAGGGCGAAGCGCAGACTGAAGCTTTCTTT. It is translated as CAWSLQGEAQTEAFF.

The chain uses TRBV4-1 and TRBJ1-5, with a weak D call TRBD1 (5 bases). Germline CDR1 reads MGHRA; CDR2 reads YSYEKL. The CDR3 spans 14 residues. Trimming took off 0 bases at V and 7 bases at J, with 10 bases between the two ends. The CDR3 DNA reads TGCGCCAGCAGCCAAGACCAGGGAAGGCAGCCCCAGCATTTT. It translates to CASSQDQGRQPQHF.